This TCR beta chain was recovered during a study of response to subunit inactivated influenza vaccine. Study-wide points: T cells newly recruited by each seasonal influenza vaccination are few, the authors suggested.

In germline, CDR1 is MDHEN, CDR2 SYDVKM. Trimming left V 6 bases short and J 5 bases short, with 19 bases between. The CDR3 runs 15 residues. Via MiXCR, TCRdb re-called the RT-PCR reads, giving one row per CDR3 protein. The table includes some 600,000 distinct CDR3 sequences, 14% detected once. As for this clonotype: Its cognate antigen is unknown.

The sequence derives from a man aged 50 to 59 who received an inactivated influenza vaccine. The chain has TRBV28 and TRBJ2-5; D tentatively fits TRBD1 or TRBD2 (6 bases each). Sequenced material: PBMCs from blood, taken roughly 2 weeks before vaccination. The CDR3 DNA reads as TGTGCCAGCAGGGAGGGCCAGGGGCTAAGCGAGACCCAGTACTTC. It is translated as CASREGQGLSETQYF. Full variable domain (remainder filled in from reference TRBV28 and TRBJ2-5): DVKVTQSSRYLVKRTGEKVFLECVQDMDHENMFWYRQDPGLGLRLIYFSYDVKMKEKGDIPEGYSVSREKKERFSLILESASTNQTSMYLCASREGQGLSETQYFGPGTRLLVL.